What follows describes a single T cell receptor beta chain. Its specificity is unknown. This sample is drawn from a study of blood T cells in healthy people across ages. Study-level background: Template switching picked up about one barcoded beta molecule for each two T cells.

The study recruited healthy Caucasian donors from Russia who were aged roughly 6 to 95. The study, taken as a whole, reports: Long-lived donors had more naive CD4+ cells and higher diversity than aged donors.

The second PCR ran roughly 6 to 11 cycles with a sample-barcoded 5' primer and J-beta primers. Any given sample supplied a minimum of 3 million CDR3-containing paired-end reads. TCRdb re-called the 5' RACE reads with MiXCR, one entry per CDR3 protein. Here the sample spans 1.5 million to 2 million distinct CDR3 sequences, 28% being singletons. This TCR derives from a woman aged 25-40 years in good health. The material sequenced was blood.

The CDR3: CSASPRQGLAEAFF. The CDR3 nucleotides are TGCAGTGCTAGTCCCCGACAGGGCTTGGCTGAAGCTTTCTTT. The chain employs TRBV20-1 and TRBJ1-1, with 7 nucleotides matching TRBD1. Trimming at V came to 3 bases and at J to 6 bases, leaving 10 bases not matched to a gene. Germline CDR1 and CDR2: DFQATT and SNEGSKA (reference sequence). The CDR3 consists of 14 residues.